This TCR beta chain was identified during a study of blood T cell repertoires in COVID-19 (dated by TCRdb to about 2020). Notes on the research overall: Samples from collaborators originated in the United States, Italy and Spain and spanned both the acute and convalescent phases of COVID-19. A freely available public database, intended as a resource for researchers studying the immune response to SARS-CoV-2, is where the repertoires were released. The samples were drawn from the first 160 participants of the ongoing ImmuneRACE study and from 950 to 1,500 subjects provided by 6 global collaborators. Where available, HLA class I and class II types were taken from metadata supplied by the sample provider and were not determined by assay-based typing. The prospective study material was composed of cDNA or gDNA derived from T cells, B-cell-depleted T cells, or PBMCs. The dataset comprised deeply sampled blood TCRbeta repertoires from subjects exposed to, actively infected with, or recovered from COVID-19. The sample metadata nearly always contained a de-identified subject ID, COVID-19 status, age in years and sex.

TCRbeta CDR3 regions were amplified from genomic DNA using the immunoSEQ Assay, a bias-controlled multiplex PCR. On the study's bioinformatics: The number of nucleated cells in each sample was estimated from the amplification of reference gene primers within the assay. To quantify the absolute abundance of each unique TCRbeta CDR3 rearrangement, sequence reads were collapsed and filtered. For each sample, productive Simpson clonality was calculated as the square root of Simpson's diversity index over productive rearrangements. Held by TCRdb, this immuneACCESS table contains in-frame sequences only and omits some clones. Under half of the omission traces to an unresolved V gene where checked; the cause of the rest is unknown. V, J and clone size reflect that table, while D and trimming were determined from the DNA. The sample table lists fewer than 85,000 clones, roughly four fifths of them with a count of one. Of the sample, 5.5% to 8% is held by the ten largest clones.

The paper as a whole reports these results and caveats: The amount of clinical and demographic metadata varied by source and participant and was provided uncurated.

CDR1 and CDR2 (MNHEY, SVGAGI) derive from the germline V gene. Reading from cysteine to phenylalanine, the CDR3 counts 14 amino acids. Only the CDR3 DNA is retained, 42 bases long and in frame from the first base. V trim: 5 bases; J trim: 2 bases; unmatched bases: 5. As for this clone: No cognate antigen has been identified for it. The sample holds no much larger clone one base away, and base qualities are not on file.

At one collaborating source in Seattle, patients were enrolled during active infection and were followed longitudinally through the course of disease. Each collaborating institution followed its own protocols to collect whole blood in K2EDTA tubes. Collaborator samples were shipped for TCRbeta analysis as frozen whole blood, isolated PBMCs, or DNA extracted from either sample type. The sample consisted of peripheral blood. This receptor was identified in a man aged 30-40 years with COVID-19, enrolled during active disease. The sequence is built from TRBV6-5 and TRBJ2-5, with 7 bases matching TRBD1. The DNA sequence reads TGTGCCAGCAGTCCAGGACAGGTACAAGAGACCCAGTACTTC. This sequence encodes CASSPGQVQETQYF.